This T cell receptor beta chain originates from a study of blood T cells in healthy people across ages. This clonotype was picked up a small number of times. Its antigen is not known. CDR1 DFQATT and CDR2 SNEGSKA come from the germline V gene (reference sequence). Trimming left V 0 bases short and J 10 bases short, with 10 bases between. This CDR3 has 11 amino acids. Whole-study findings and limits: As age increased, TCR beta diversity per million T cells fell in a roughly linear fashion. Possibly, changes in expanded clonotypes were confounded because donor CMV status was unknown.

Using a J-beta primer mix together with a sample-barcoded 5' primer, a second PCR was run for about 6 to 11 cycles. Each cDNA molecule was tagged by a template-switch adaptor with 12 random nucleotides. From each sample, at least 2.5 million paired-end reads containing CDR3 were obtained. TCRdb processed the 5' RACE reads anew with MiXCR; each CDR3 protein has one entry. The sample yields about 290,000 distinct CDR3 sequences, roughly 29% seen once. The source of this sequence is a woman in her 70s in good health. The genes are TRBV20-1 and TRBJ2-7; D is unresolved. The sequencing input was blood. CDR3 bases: TGCAGTGCTAGAGAAGATGCCCACCAGTACTTC. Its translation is CSAREDAHQYF.